Sequencing of this T cell receptor beta chain was carried out in a study of cytomegalovirus exposure and HLA in healthy donors. Study details: The study's early data release held some 85 million unique TCRs from HLA-typed donors. Regarding the study as a whole: While the bulk of TCR sequences proved rare, some public TCRs turned up in many donors. As was reported, the HLA-A and HLA-B alleles of most subjects were accurately predicted from TCR beta sequences.

The CDR3 spans 14 residues. Trimming took 2 bases from V and 5 from J; bases not matched to a gene: 7. Germline V lookup: CDR1 SGHNT, CDR2 YYREEE (reference sequence). PCR was performed using 60 Vbeta and 13 Jbeta primers. TCRdb's table, derived via immunoSEQ multiplex PCR, lists solely in-frame clones and lacks some. The sample shows 120,000 to 150,000 clones, 80% of them seen only once. Comments on this clone: Its antigen remains unknown.

Every donor was a healthy person donating bone marrow. The V call is TRBV5-4, the J call TRBJ2-7; the match to TRBD1 covers 7 bases. The receptor was isolated from a male donor in good health and CMV-seropositive. The sample was PBMCs. The CDR3 DNA follows: TGTGCCAGCAGCTTTTACAGGGGTGGTAACGAGCAGTACTTC. It specifies CASSFYRGGNEQYF.